This record looks at one TCR beta chain sequence and its context. Its cognate antigen is unknown. Nominally healthy donors were sampled, though unrecorded immune exposures were likely. The data are from a study of cytomegalovirus exposure and HLA in healthy donors. Study as a whole: Of roughly 360 genotyped donors, roughly 80% grouped in the Caucasian-associated ancestry cluster.

The PCR ran on 60 Vbeta and 13 Jbeta primers. The data were produced by immunoSEQ multiplex PCR, yet TCRdb's version contains in-frame clones alone and is incomplete. The sample includes roughly 160,000 clones, about four fifths of them seen just once. This CDR3 region has 19 residues. Losses at the gene ends were 0 bases for V and 4 bases for J; bases not matched to a gene: 11. Germline assignment: CDR1 LGHNA and CDR2 YSLEER. Study observations and caveats: Among immune exposure information, only CMV serostatus was available.

This receptor was obtained from a man aged 25 to 45 in good health and CMV-seronegative. The sample comprised PBMCs. The genes are TRBV4-3 and TRBJ2-1, with TRBD2 matching over 11 bases. CDR3 protein: CASSQDIPISGRVYNEQFF. The CDR3 bases are TGCGCCAGCAGCCAAGATATCCCGATTAGCGGGAGGGTTTACAATGAGCAGTTCTTC.